This T cell receptor beta chain comes out of a study of tumor-infiltrating lymphocytes in primary liver carcinoma. RNA and DNA were co-extracted from about 19-30 mg of unsorted bulk tissue. The germline CDR1 and CDR2 sequences are MDHEN and SYDVKM. Trimming took 1 base from V and 1 from J, leaving 7 bases between them. This CDR3 spans 14 amino acids. Note on this clonotype: This CDR3 is missing its conserved last phenylalanine or tryptophan, likely due to a read error.

Priming with a constant-region primer yielded TCR beta cDNA from around 540 ng total RNA. ARM-PCR, slightly modified, supplied the TCR beta libraries through three nested multiplex PCR rounds. Two initial PCR rounds of about 11 cycles each paired TRBV1-TRBV30 forward primers with a C-beta reverse primer. TCRdb ran MiXCR on the multiplex PCR reads and lists one entry per CDR3 protein. The table has tens of thousands of distinct CDR3 sequences, just under 75% seen once; the top ten hold approximately 15%. The receptor was isolated from a man aged 35-49 years with primary liver carcinoma and hepatitis B virus infection. Material: liver tumor tissue from sampling region 4. As to subset: tumor region T4, right-lateral pole. V is TRBV28 and J is TRBJ1-2; D is ambiguous. CDR3 nucleotides: TGTGCCAGCAGTTTATCTAGGATTAACTATGGCTACACCTGC. As protein: CASSLSRINYGYTC.